Described below is a single T cell receptor beta chain sequence and its context. Its specific antigen is unknown. Per-nucleotide qualities are absent, and no much larger clonotype sits a single base away. The cohort was made up of approximately 670 healthy bone marrow donors. All cohort members were sampled while nominally healthy, although unrecorded immune exposures were likely present. The donor tested CMV seropositive and was one of the 289 seropositive cohort members. A peripheral blood sample was collected from each donor, and TCR beta sequencing was performed on peripheral blood mononuclear cells. The Qiagen DNeasy Blood Extraction Kit was used to extract genomic DNA from the blood cell samples. This record comes from a study of cytomegalovirus exposure and HLA in healthy donors (dated by TCRdb to the late 2010s). In the study overall: In an earlier analysis of 587 of the donors, 276 Gb of sequence data and 117 million unique TCR beta sequences from roughly 190 million T cells were reported. Because of strong linkage in the cohort, a few DR-DQ haplotypes were treated as single units for association and clustering. On average, around 240,000 unique TCR beta nucleotide sequences were sequenced per donor among about 400 genotyped donors of the cohort, with 15% to 20% of those sequences being non-productive. HLA typing covered class I and class II loci at four-digit resolution. Around 320 gigabases of sequencing data and some 85 million unique TCR sequences were included in an early release covering about 620 HLA-typed donors. Alongside the repertoire data, information on donor age, sex, ethnicity and CMV serostatus was compiled. The aim of the study was to test whether cataloging public T cell receptors could identify signatures of past pathogen exposure. To predict cytomegalovirus infection status, the study combined high-throughput TCR immunosequencing, statistical association of individual TCRs with disease status, and machine learning. The study profiled the T cell repertoires of fewer than 850 subjects by immunosequencing and related them to cytomegalovirus serostatus. Of the approximately 370 genotyped donors, 65% to 90% were placed in the genetic ancestry cluster associated with self-reported Caucasian donors. All discovery cohort repertoires had been generated using a single sequencing platform. A later genetic analysis used genome-wide SNP genotypes for about three fifths of the 666 donors, treating that subset as a discovery cohort. The number of typed donors differed by locus: about 620-640 for A, B, C, DRB1 and DQB1; about 520 for DQA1; 606 for DPA1; and roughly 490 for DPB1. In addition to the first cohort of 666 subjects, a separate validation cohort of 130 or so different subjects was used. Rather than drawing on any new phenotypic data, the later analysis identified candidate immune exposures from TCR beta sequences and the way those sequences occurred across donors. To decide whether each TCR beta V gene segment behaved as functional or pseudogenic, an earlier analysis of some 570 of the donors relied on high-throughput TCR beta sequencing. A later analysis re-examined previously published TCR beta repertoires from about 700 donors and added high-resolution HLA genotyping to investigate patterns of TCR occurrence.

Library method: the immunoSEQ multiplex PCR assay. The multiplex PCR relied on a mix of 60 forward primers for TCR Vbeta segments and 13 reverse primers for TCR Jbeta segments. The CDR3 region of rearranged TCR beta genes was amplified from genomic DNA by a multiplex PCR assay. The Illumina HiSeq System was used to sequence the amplified TCR beta libraries as 87-base-pair reads. As for how the authors treated the data: In a later analysis, tens of millions of unique TCR beta chains were counted across the 500 to 850 repertoires, and approximately 11 million of these chains were shared by at least two donors. To remove PCR and sequencing errors, raw reads were error-corrected and collapsed into unique sequences using a nearest-neighbor algorithm that merged closely related sequences. V, D and J gene segments were assigned by aligning CDR3 sequences to IMGT reference sequences. For a sequence to be retained, a match of at least six nucleotides to both a V gene segment and a J gene segment was required. Rearrangements were classified as productive when the CDR3 lacked stop codons and remained in frame with V and J, and all other rearrangements were classified as non-productive. Following IMGT convention, CDR3 was defined as the stretch from the second conserved V-encoded cysteine to the conserved J-encoded phenylalanine. Sequences without an unambiguous match to a single V gene segment were excluded from the earlier analysis of about 600 of the donors. An earlier analysis of several hundred of the donors called V segments functional above 56.7% productive rearrangements and segregating when the between-donor standard deviation exceeded 5%. A statistical classification framework was developed to diagnose cytomegalovirus status using the catalog of TCR beta chain sequences. V and J gene assignment, in a later analysis, came from comparing TCR nucleotide sequences with IMGT/GENE-DB human TR gene sequences. The TCRdist pipeline was used in a later analysis to assign CDR3 sequences and most-parsimonious VDJ recombination scenarios. A later analysis defined each TCR beta chain by its CDR3 amino acid sequence plus V-gene family, and excluded reads lacking a unique V-gene family. To address suspected cross-contamination and a sequencing artifact, a later analysis removed 592 highly shared, low-generation-probability nucleotide sequences. For each public chain, a later analysis derived a clonal expansion index from normalized ranks of inferred template counts within each repertoire. In a later analysis, generation probabilities were computed with a VDJ recombination model fitted to out-of-frame rearrangements, and the resulting probabilities were checked against IGoR. In a later analysis, hypergeometric tests were used to score TCR-TCR, TCR-HLA and TCR-CMV co-occurrence, with a repertoire-size bias correction applied to TCR pairs. In a later analysis, false discovery rates were estimated by permuting HLA or CMV assignments 20 times. In a later analysis, co-occurring TCRs were grouped using DBSCAN, and TCRdist sequence similarity was added for clustering within HLA-allele-positive subsets. Repertoires with fewer than 30,000 or more than 120,000 public chains, plus five repertoires with anomalous nucleotide sharing, were excluded from co-occurrence clustering. Not all clones reach the TCRdb copy of this immuneACCESS table, which keeps in-frame sequences only. Checked studies attribute under half of the gap to unresolved V genes and leave the rest unexplained. Clone size and the V and J calls come from that table; the DNA yielded D and trimming. This sample comprises approximately 53,000 clones, roughly 80% of them detected only once. About 2.5% of the sample belongs to the ten largest clones.

The investigation overall reported the following: A later genetic analysis reported fewer N-insertions in productive TCRs among donors in an Asian-associated ancestry cluster than the roughly 700-donor mean. The classifier was reported to diagnose cytomegalovirus status with high specificity and sensitivity in both the original and validation cohorts. Because counts were too low, fewer than 20 rarely observed V segments, including chromosome 9 orphons, were excluded from the earlier analysis of 500 to 700 of the donors. Presence/absence analyses assumed roughly uniform sequencing depth across donors, an assumption that may not hold. Most TCR sequences were seen in very few donors, while some public TCRs were found in many individuals. The authors suggested that the approach could potentially be generalized to other disease states and immunological phenotypes. Because the 87-base-pair reads could not distinguish some IMGT-functional V segments, including TRBV6-2 and TRBV6-3, those segments were excluded. Strong co-occurrence of HLA alleles, especially DR and DQ, made assigning TCR associations to individual alleles difficult. A later analysis reported that several top co-occurrence clusters appeared linked to parvovirus B19, influenza, CMV and Epstein-Barr virus. In a later analysis, HLA-associated TCR beta chains were found to be more clonally expanded and to have lower generation probabilities than equally common non-associated chains. Because some donors lacked HLA typing at each locus, the association tests relied only on the typed subset. Linkage disequilibrium might explain the correlated functional status among segregating V segments, but an unknown experimental factor could not be ruled out. The cohort was sequenced for TCR beta chains only, and without alpha or paired-chain data the features that could be detected were limited. In a later analysis, TCR association rates were found to vary across HLA loci, with the most associated TCRs seen for DRB1 alleles and the fewest for HLA-C alleles. Broadly in line with IMGT annotations, most TCR beta V segments showed up in productive rearrangements about 87% or about 30% of the time in an earlier analysis of a few hundred of the donors. In a later analysis, some 17,000 TCR beta sequences were associated with specific HLA alleles at a false discovery rate of 0.05. An association between a missense DCLRE1C variant and V-gene and J-gene trimming of TCR beta chains was found in a later genetic analysis and replicated in an independent cohort. A group of highly shared sequence variants was considered likely to be a technical artifact of the sequencing pipeline. For the cohort, immune exposure information was limited to CMV serostatus. In the study, approximately 160 TCR beta chains were listed as associated with cytomegalovirus. A further reported finding was that TCR beta sequences accurately predicted the HLA-A and HLA-B alleles for most subjects in the first cohort. Most CMV-associated TCR beta chains appeared to be HLA-restricted in a later analysis, and the HLA associations seemed to be driven largely by CMV exposure. Three of the identified cytomegalovirus-associated TCR beta chains were confirmed in vitro to be specific for cytomegalovirus antigens.

The CDR3 starts with the cysteine, ends with the phenylalanine, and has 15 residues. Just the 45-base CDR3 DNA is kept, in frame starting at base 1. The V end loses 1 base and the J end loses 6 bases, and a stretch of 15 bases separates them. The germline V gene sets CDR1 to LGHNA and CDR2 to YNFKEQ. The sequence derives from a woman in her thirties or forties in good health and CMV-seropositive. The sample consisted of PBMCs. This receptor chain uses TRBV4-2 and TRBJ1-2; D gene: possibly TRBD1, on 5 matching bases. CDR3 region: CASSQGTPSRHGYTF. The nucleotide sequence reads TGTGCCAGCAGCCAAGGGACACCGAGCCGACATGGCTACACCTTC.